A few counts support the clone carrying this T cell receptor beta chain. Its specificity is not known. Used for diagnoses were clinical symptoms, serum thyroxine and TRAb, thyroid ultrasound and orbital computed tomography. The authors took PBMCs from roughly 9.3 ml fresh peripheral blood. The source of the sample is a study of T cells in Graves' hyperthyroidism and ophthalmopathy. Trimming pared 5 bases from V and 8 bases from J, leaving 15 bases between. This CDR3 comprises 13 residues. Germline V gene data show CDR1 as MNHEY and CDR2 as SMNVEV (reference sequence). The study, taken as a whole, reports: In blood, most of the thyroid clonotypes expanded above 0.001 were also present.

Regions amplified from RNA transcripts were the TCR beta CDR3 regions. The primer set for the first-round RT-PCR of the TCR CDR3 was HTBI. TCRdb recomputed calls from the multiplex PCR reads with MiXCR, one row per CDR3 protein. Of about 640,000 distinct CDR3 sequences detected, less than 25% appear once; the ten largest clones hold around a third. The TCR was taken from a man aged 25-45 years with Graves' ophthalmopathy. Sequencing used blood. V usage is TRBV27 and J usage is TRBJ1-1, with no clear D. CDR3 nucleotides: TGTGCCAGCAGTCCTTTGAGTGGCACGGAAGCTTTCTTT. Encoded protein: CASSPLSGTEAFF.